The 2 T cell receptor beta chains presented below share a single source sample, sequenced in a study of T cells in Graves' hyperthyroidism and ophthalmopathy. The investigators amplified TCR beta CDR3 regions from RNA transcripts. HTBI primers were the set used in a first-round RT-PCR of the TCR CDR3. MiXCR was run by TCRdb on the multiplex PCR reads, yielding one entry per CDR3 protein. The table lists 500,000 to 800,000 distinct CDR3 sequences, about 14% of them singletons. Sequencing input: blood. All receptors derive from a woman in her forties or fifties with Graves' ophthalmopathy.

The J gene is TRBJ1-1, the V gene TRBV6-2 or TRBV6-3; D is perhaps TRBD1 (5 bases). The length of the CDR3 is 17 residues. V dropped 5 bases and J dropped 0 bases, with 19 bases sitting between them. Germline CDR1 and CDR2: MNHEY and SVGEGT. The CDR3 loop is CASSQPGRTFLNTEAFF. In DNA form, the CDR3 reads TGTGCCAGCAGTCAACCGGGACGGACTTTCTTGAACACTGAAGCTTTCTTT.

The gene calls are TRBV4-1 and TRBJ1-5; the match to TRBD1 covers 7 bases. J lost 1 base, V lost 3 bases, and 6 bases had no gene match. CDR1 and CDR2 (germline): MGHRA, YSYEKL. The CDR3 sequence is 16 residues long. The CDR3 protein is CASSHLGGASNQPQHF. CDR3 DNA: TGCGCCAGCAGCCACCTAGGGGGCGCGAGCAATCAGCCCCAGCATTTT.